This T cell receptor (beta chain) was recorded in a study of regulatory T cells in long-lasting Graves disease. Points from the study as a whole: The TCR repertoire of persistent Graves' patients was less diverse than that of newly diagnosed ones.

According to the study, TCR beta libraries were built with iRepertoire HTBI primers and CDR3-region Arm-PCR. TCRdb re-analysed the multiplex PCR reads in MiXCR, keeping a single row per CDR3 protein. Among 400,000 to 500,000 distinct CDR3 sequences listed, about 20% were seen once. The CDR3 totals 14 residues. Germline lookup yields CDR1 SQVTM and CDR2 ANQGSEA. V was trimmed by 3 bases and J by 2 bases, leaving 13 bases between them. This clonotype was picked up a small number of times. The target antigen is unknown. Time point in this sample: persistent/refractory GD, antithyroid drugs over 5 years with positive TRAb. The TCR library was prepared using RNA isolated from PBMCs.

The sample was peripheral blood mononuclear cells (PBMCs), taken when the disease was refractory, from a patient treated with antithyroid drugs. This chain uses TRBV29-1 with TRBJ1-1; the D is unclear. This clonotype was obtained from a female donor with Graves disease. In DNA form, the CDR3 reads TGCAGCGTTGAGCAAAGGGCCGGCAACACTGAAGCTTTCTTT. It translates to CSVEQRAGNTEAFF.